This TCR beta chain was obtained from a study of blood T cell repertoires in COVID-19. Study information: Samples taken during acute and convalescent COVID-19 were collected in the United States, Italy and Spain. T cells, B-cell-depleted T cells, or PBMCs supplied cDNA or gDNA.

The CDR3 is 19 amino acids. Losses at the gene ends were 7 bases for V and 1 base for J; bases not matched to a gene: 11. Germline CDR1 LGHNA, CDR2 YNFKEQ. Per the original data handling: Amplifying reference gene primers gave estimates of nucleated cell counts. The method was immunoSEQ multiplex PCR; TCRdb's version includes in-frame clones alone and lacks a portion of them. The D gene and trimming were derived from the DNA, and the V and J assignments and clone size from that table. The sample records some 210,000 clones, approximately 90% being singletons. Patients in Seattle were enrolled during active infection, then followed longitudinally.

The chain carries TRBV4-2 and TRBJ2-2, with 14 bases that match TRBD2. Sequencing used peripheral blood. This sequence was found in a man aged 55-75 years with COVID-19, enrolled during active disease. CDR3 residues: CASTGLAGEKYLNTGELFF. Here the CDR3 DNA reads TGTGCCAGCACGGGACTAGCGGGGGAAAAGTATCTGAACACCGGGGAGCTGTTTTTT.